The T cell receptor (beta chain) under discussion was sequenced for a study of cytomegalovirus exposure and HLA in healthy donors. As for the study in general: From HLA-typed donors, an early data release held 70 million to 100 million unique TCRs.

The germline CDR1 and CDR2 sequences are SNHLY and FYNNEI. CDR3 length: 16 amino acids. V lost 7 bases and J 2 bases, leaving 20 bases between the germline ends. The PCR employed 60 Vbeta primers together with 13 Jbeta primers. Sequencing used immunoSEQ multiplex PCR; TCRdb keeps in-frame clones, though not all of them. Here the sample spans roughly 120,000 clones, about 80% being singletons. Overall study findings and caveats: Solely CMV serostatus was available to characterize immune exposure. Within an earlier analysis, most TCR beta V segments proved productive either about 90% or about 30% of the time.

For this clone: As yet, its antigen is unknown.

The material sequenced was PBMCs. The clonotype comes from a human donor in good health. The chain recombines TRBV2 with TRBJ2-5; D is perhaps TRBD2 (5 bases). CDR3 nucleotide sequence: TGTGCCAGCAATGATCCGACTACCCTATTTCAAGAGACCCAGTACTTC. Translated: CASNDPTTLFQETQYF. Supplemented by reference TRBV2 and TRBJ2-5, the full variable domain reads EPEVTQTPSHQVTQMGQEVILRCVPISNHLYFYWYRQILGQKVEFLVSFYNNEISEKSEIFDDQFSVERPDGSNFTLKIRSTKLEDSAMYFCASNDPTTLFQETQYFGPGTRLLVL.